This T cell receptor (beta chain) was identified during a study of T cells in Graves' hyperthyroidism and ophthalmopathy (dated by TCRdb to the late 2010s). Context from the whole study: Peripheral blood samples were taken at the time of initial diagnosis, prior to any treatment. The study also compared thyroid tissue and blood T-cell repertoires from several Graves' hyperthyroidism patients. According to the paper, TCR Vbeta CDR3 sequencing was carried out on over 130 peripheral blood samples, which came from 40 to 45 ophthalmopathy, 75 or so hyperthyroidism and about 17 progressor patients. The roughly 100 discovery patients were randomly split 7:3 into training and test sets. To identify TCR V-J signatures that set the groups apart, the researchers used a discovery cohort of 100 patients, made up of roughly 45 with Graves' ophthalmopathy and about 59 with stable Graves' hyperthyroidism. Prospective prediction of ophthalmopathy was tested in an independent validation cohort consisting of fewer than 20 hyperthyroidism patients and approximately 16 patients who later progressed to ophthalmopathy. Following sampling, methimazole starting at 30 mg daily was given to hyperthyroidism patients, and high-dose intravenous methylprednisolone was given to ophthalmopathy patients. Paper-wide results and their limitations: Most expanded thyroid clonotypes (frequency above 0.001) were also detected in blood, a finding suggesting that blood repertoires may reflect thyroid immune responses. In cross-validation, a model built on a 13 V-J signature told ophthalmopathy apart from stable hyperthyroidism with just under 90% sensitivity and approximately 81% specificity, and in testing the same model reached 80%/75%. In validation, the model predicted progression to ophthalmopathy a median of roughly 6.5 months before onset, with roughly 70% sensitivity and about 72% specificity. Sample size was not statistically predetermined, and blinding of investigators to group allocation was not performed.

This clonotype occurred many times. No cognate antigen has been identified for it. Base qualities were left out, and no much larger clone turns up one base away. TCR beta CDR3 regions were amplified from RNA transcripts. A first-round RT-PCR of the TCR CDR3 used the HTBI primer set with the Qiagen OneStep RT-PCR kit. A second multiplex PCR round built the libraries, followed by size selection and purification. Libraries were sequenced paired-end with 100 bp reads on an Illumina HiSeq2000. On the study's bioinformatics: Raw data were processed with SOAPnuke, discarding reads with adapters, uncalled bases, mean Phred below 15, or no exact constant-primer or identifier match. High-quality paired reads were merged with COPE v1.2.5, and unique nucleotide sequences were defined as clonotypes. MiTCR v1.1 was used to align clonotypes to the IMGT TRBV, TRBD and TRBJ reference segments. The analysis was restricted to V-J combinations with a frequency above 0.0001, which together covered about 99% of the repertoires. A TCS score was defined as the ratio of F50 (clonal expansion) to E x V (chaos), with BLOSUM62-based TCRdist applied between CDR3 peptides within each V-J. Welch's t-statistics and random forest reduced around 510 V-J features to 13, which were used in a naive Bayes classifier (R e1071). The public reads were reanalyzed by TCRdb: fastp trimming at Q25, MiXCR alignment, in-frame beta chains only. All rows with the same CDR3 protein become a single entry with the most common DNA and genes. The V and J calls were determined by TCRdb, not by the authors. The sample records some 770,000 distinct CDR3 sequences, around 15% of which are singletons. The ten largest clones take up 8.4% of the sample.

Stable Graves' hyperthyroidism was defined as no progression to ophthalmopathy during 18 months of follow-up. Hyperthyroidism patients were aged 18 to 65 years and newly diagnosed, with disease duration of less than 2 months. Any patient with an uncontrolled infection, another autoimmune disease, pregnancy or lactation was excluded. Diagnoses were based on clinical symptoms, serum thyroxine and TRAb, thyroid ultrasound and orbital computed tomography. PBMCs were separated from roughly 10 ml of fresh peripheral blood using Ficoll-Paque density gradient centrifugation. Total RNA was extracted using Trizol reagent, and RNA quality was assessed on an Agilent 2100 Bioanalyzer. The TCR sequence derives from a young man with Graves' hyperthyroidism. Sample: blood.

This receptor has the CDR3 CASSPTDRGPSYPQHF. Here is the DNA: TGTGCCAGCAGTCCGACTGACAGGGGGCCGAGCTATCCCCAGCATTTT. The sequence links TRBV12-3 or TRBV12-4 to TRBJ1-5; TRBD1 fits 10 bases in the junction. The germline V and J ends show losses of 5 bases and 10 bases respectively, and no gene match explains 14 bases of the junction. Spanning cysteine to phenylalanine, the CDR3 consists of 16 amino acids. The kept DNA is CDR3 alone, 48 bases in frame from the first base.